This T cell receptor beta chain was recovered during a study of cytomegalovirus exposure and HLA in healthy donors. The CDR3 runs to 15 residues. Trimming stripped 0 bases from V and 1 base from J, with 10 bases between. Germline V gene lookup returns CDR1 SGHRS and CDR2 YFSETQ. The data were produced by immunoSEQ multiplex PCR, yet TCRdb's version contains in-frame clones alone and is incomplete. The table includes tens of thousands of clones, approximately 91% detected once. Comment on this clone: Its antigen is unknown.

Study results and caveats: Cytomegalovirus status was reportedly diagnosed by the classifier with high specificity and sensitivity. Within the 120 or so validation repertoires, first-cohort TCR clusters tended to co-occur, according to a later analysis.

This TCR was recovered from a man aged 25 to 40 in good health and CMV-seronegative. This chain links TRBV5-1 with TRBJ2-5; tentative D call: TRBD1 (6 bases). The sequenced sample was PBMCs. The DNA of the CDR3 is TGCGCCAGCAGCTTGGCCCAGGACAGCCAAGAGACCCAGTACTTC. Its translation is CASSLAQDSQETQYF.